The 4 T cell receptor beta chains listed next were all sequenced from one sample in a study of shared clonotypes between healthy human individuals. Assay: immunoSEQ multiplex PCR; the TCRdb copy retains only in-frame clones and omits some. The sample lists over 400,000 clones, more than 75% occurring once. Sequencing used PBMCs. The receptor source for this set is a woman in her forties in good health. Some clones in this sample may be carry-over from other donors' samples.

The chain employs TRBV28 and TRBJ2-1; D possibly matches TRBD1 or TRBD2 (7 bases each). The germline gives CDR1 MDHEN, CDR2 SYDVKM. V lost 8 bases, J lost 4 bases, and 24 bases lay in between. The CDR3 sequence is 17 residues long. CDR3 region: CASWGGQFPRGYNEQFF. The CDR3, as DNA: TGTGCCAGCTGGGGGGGACAGTTCCCCCGAGGATACAATGAGCAGTTCTTC. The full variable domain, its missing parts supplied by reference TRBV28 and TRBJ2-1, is DVKVTQSSRYLVKRTGEKVFLECVQDMDHENMFWYRQDPGLGLRLIYFSYDVKMKEKGDIPEGYSVSREKKERFSLILESASTNQTSMYLCASWGGQFPRGYNEQFFGPGTRLTVL.

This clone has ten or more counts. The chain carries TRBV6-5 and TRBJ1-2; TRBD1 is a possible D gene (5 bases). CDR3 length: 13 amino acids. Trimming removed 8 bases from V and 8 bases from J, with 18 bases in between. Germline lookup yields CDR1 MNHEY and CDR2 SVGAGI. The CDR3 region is CASQRGSTDGYTF. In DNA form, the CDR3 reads TGTGCCAGCCAAAGGGGTTCTACGGACGGCTACACCTTC.

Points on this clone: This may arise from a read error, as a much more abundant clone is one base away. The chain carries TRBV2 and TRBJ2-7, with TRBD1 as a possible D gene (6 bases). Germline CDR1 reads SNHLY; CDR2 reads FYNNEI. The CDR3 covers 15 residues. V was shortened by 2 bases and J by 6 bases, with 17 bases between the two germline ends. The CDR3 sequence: CASSEWDMGLVEQYF. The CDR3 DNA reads TGTGCCAGCAGTGAATGGGACATGGGGCTAGTCGAGCAGTACTTC.

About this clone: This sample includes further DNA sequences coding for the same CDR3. The CDR3 DNA is TGCGCCAGCAGCTTGGAACTAGCAACCGGGGAGCTGTTTTTT. It yields the protein CASSLELATGELFF. The chain carries TRBV5-1 and TRBJ2-2; D may be TRBD2 (6 bases). V gave up 0 bases and J gave up 5 bases, with 8 bases separating them. Germline CDR1 is SGHRS and CDR2 is YFSETQ. CDR3 length: 14 residues.